Listed here are 11 T cell receptor beta chains from one sample, sequenced in a study of CD8 T cells in Susac syndrome. After extraction with the RNeasy kit, roughly 0.5 to 1 ug of the RNA was reverse transcribed using random hexamers. MiXCR was run by TCRdb on the immunoSEQ multiplex PCR reads, yielding one entry per CDR3 protein. The data show 200,000 to 300,000 distinct CDR3 sequences, 96% seen once. Sequencing was carried out using CD4+ T cells from PBMCs. Every receptor here comes from a human donor with Susac syndrome.

The gene calls are TRBV2 and TRBJ1-1; D is perhaps TRBD1 (6 bases). Trimming removed 5 bases from V and 3 bases from J, with 13 bases in between. The CDR3 loop spans 14 amino acids. The V gene's germline CDR1 is SNHLY and CDR2 FYNNEI. The CDR3 DNA is TGTGCCAGCAGTTCCCGGACAGCAGACACTGAAGCTTTCTTT. It encodes CASSSRTADTEAFF.

The chain couples TRBV9 to TRBJ1-2, with D uncertain. Trimming stripped 0 bases from V and 3 bases from J, with 15 bases between. The CDR3 covers 16 residues. Germline-derived CDR1 and CDR2 are SGDLS and YYNGEE. The CDR3 DNA reads TGTGCCAGCAGCGTAGGACTGAGTGGGCAGGACTATGGCTACACCTTC. Translated: CASSVGLSGQDYGYTF.

CDR3 in amino acids: CASSVLSGRQAGELFF. CDR3 sequence (DNA): TGTGCCAGCAGCGTATTGAGCGGGAGACAGGCCGGGGAGCTGTTTTTT. The chain links TRBV9 to TRBJ2-2, with 8 bases matching TRBD2. The CDR3 spans 16 residues. CDR1 is SGDLS, CDR2 YYNGEE, per germline. V trimming: 1 base; J trimming: 6 bases; junction bases outside the gene matches: 8. Full variable domain (outside the CDR3, taken from reference TRBV9 and TRBJ2-2): DSGVTQTPKHLITATGQRVTLRCSPRSGDLSVYWYQQSLDQGLQFLIQYYNGEERAKGNILERFSAQQFPDLHSELNLSSLELGDSALYFCASSVLSGRQAGELFFGEGSRLTVL.

Details on this clonotype: One end of the junction does not line up with germline, which may come from a read error. The chain recombines TRBV6-6 with TRBJ2-7; D gene unclear. The length of the CDR3 is 11 residues. Germline CDR1 and CDR2: MNHNY and SVGAGI (reference sequence). CDR3 sequence (DNA): TGTGCCAGCAGTTACTCGATGTCAGCCGACTTC. Encoded protein: CASSYSMSADF.

This sequence joins TRBV12-3 or TRBV12-4 and TRBJ2-5, with D unclear. Trimming shortened V by 4 bases and J by 8 bases, and 8 bases separated the two germline ends. This CDR3 region has 11 residues. The CDR3 loop reads CASSSPTTQYF. CDR3 sequence (DNA): TGTGCCAGCAGTTCCCCCACCACCCAGTACTTC.

The chain couples TRBV29-1 to TRBJ2-1, with 8 nucleotides matching TRBD1. The CDR3 is 11 residues long. Germline V gene data show CDR1 as SQVTM and CDR2 as ANQGSEA. The V gene end was trimmed by 4 bases and the J gene end by 9 bases; junction bases not matched to a gene: 2. The CDR3 region has the DNA TGCAGCGTTGGGACAGGGACTGAGCAGTTCTTC. Its translation: CSVGTGTEQFF.

The chain uses TRBV28 and TRBJ2-1; no reliable D call. Germline lookup yields CDR1 MDHEN and CDR2 SYDVKM. This CDR3 comprises 17 residues. V was cut by 3 bases and J by 0 bases, with 15 bases left in between. The chain's CDR3 is CASSFSKLRRSYNEQFF. In nucleotides, the CDR3 is TGTGCCAGCAGTTTTAGTAAGCTTCGACGCTCCTACAATGAGCAGTTCTTC.

This chain joins TRBV29-1 and TRBJ1-1; TRBD1 matches 7 bases. The germline V gene has CDR1 SQVTM and CDR2 ANQGSEA. V shed 3 bases, J shed 1 base, and the junction held 5 bases outside the gene matches. The CDR3 spans 14 residues. The CDR3 DNA is TGCAGCGTTGACCGGGACAGCCAGAACACTGAAGCTTTCTTT. The encoded protein is CSVDRDSQNTEAFF.

The genes are TRBV9 and TRBJ2-1; D uncertain. Trimming took 4 bases from V and 0 from J, leaving 14 bases between them. Germline-derived CDR1 and CDR2 are SGDLS and YYNGEE. This CDR3 is 16 amino acids long. For the CDR3, the DNA is TGTGCCAGCAGCCCACATTCGATAAGCTCCTACAATGAGCAGTTCTTC. Residues: CASSPHSISSYNEQFF.

The rearrangement links TRBV29-1 to TRBJ2-7; tentatively, D is TRBD1 (5 bases). V was cut by 4 bases and J by 5 bases, with 21 bases left in between. Per germline, CDR1 SQVTM and CDR2 ANQGSEA. This CDR3 is built from 15 residues. The CDR3 coding sequence is TGCAGCGTTGCTGAGACATCCTTTCAAGGGGACGAGCAGTACTTC. Translated: CSVAETSFQGDEQYF.

The V and J genes are TRBV15 and TRBJ2-7, with 8 bases identical to TRBD1. V was clipped by 9 bases and J by 3 bases; unmatched bases: 4. This CDR3 region has 12 residues. Germline CDR1 LNHNV, CDR2 YYDKDF (reference sequence). The CDR3, as DNA: TGTGCCACTTCGGACAGGGACTACGAGCAGTACTTC. This gives the protein CATSDRDYEQYF.